The following is a T cell receptor (beta chain) sequence with its context. What it binds is not known. The donors were part of the validation cohort of fewer than 150 subjects. That cohort was separate from the first cohort, which comprised 700 or so subjects. The repertoire was sequenced with immunoSEQ multiplex PCR; TCRdb's copy has only in-frame clones and lacks some. This table has around 250,000 clones, 85% to 90% appearing once. Germline CDR1 reads MGHRA; CDR2 reads YSYEKL. The length of the CDR3 is 15 residues. Between the trimmed V and J ends, which lost 4 bases and 6 bases, there was a span of 15 bases. The entry originates in a study of cytomegalovirus exposure and HLA in healthy donors. Study context: The same platform used for the 666 first-cohort repertoires was also used for the approximately 120 validation repertoires, as a later analysis reported.

Study-wide points: Many donors shared some public TCRs, even though most TCR sequences were rare. Researchers catalogued approximately 160 TCR beta chains as cytomegalovirus-associated.

This chain joins TRBV4-1 and TRBJ2-2, with a tentative D call TRBD1 (6 bases). The clonotype comes from a woman between 18 and 29 years old in good health and CMV-seronegative. Sequenced: PBMCs. CDR3 coding DNA: TGCGCCAGCAGCCCCGCCGGGACAACTTCCGGGGAGCTGTTTTTT. It is translated as CASSPAGTTSGELFF.